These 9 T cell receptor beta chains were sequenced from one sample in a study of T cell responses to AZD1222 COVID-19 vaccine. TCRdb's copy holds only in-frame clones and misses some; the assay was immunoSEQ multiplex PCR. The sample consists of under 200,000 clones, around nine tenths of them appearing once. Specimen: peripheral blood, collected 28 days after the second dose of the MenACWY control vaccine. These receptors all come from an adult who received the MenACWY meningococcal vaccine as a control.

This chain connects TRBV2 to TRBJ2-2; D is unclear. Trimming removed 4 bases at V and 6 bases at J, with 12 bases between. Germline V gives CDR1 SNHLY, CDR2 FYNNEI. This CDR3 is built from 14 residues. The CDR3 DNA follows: TGTGCCAGCAGTGTGGAAGGTTTGTCCGGGGAGCTGTTTTTT. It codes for CASSVEGLSGELFF.

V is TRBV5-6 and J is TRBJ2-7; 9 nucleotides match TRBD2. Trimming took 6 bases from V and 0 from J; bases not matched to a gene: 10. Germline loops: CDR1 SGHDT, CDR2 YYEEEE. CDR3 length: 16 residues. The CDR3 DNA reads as TGTGCCAGCAATAGCGGGAGAGTGAGCCTCTCCTACGAGCAGTACTTC. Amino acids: CASNSGRVSLSYEQYF.

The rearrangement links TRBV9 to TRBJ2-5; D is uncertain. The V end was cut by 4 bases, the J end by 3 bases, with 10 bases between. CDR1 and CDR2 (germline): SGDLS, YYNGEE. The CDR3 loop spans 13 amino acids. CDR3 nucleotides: TGTGCCAGCAGCATTCCCCCCGAAGAGACCCAGTACTTC. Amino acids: CASSIPPEETQYF.

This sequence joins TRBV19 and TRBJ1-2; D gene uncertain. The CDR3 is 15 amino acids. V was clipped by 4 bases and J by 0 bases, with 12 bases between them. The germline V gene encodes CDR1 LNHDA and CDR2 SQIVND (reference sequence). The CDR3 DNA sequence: TGTGCCAGTAGTAAGGGTGGAGGACCTAACTATGGCTACACCTTC. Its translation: CASSKGGGPNYGYTF.

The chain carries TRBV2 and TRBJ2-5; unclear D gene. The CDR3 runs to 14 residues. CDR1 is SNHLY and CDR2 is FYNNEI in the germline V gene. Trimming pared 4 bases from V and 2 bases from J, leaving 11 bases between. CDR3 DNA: TGTGCCAGCAGTGTAATAGGGTTTCAAGAGACCCAGTACTTC. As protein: CASSVIGFQETQYF.

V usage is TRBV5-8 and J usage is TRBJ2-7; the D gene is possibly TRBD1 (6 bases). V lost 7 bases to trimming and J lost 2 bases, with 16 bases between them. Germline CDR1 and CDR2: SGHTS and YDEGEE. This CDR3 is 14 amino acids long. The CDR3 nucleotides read TGTGCCAGCCTCATTATGGGGGCCACCTACGAGCAGTACTTC. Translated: CASLIMGATYEQYF.

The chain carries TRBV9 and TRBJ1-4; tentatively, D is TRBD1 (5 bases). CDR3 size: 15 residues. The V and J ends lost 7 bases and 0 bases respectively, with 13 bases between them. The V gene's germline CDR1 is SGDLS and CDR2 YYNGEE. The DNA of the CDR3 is TGTGCCAGCCACTCGGGGGATGCAACTAATGAAAAACTGTTTTTT. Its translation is CASHSGDATNEKLFF.

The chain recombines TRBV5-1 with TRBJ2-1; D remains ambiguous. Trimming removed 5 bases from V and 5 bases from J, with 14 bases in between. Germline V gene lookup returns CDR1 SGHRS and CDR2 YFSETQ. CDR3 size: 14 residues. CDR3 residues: CASRIGITNNEQFF. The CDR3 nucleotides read TGCGCCAGCAGAATTGGAATCACGAACAATGAGCAGTTCTTC.

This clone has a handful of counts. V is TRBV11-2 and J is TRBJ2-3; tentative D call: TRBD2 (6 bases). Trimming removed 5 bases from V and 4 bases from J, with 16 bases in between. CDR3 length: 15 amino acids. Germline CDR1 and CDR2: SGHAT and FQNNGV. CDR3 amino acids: CASSRAWDSADTQYF. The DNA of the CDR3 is TGTGCCAGCAGCCGAGCTTGGGACTCAGCAGATACGCAGTATTTT.